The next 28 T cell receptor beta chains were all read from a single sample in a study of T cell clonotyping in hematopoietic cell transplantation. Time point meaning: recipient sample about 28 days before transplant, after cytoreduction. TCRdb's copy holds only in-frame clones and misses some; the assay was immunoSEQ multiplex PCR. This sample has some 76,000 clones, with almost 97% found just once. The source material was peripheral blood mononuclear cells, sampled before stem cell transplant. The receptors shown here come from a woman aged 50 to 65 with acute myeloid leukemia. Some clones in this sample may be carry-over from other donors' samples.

The CDR3 nucleotides are TGTGCCAGCAGCGTAGACGGGGCATACTACGAGCAGTACTTC. Amino acid sequence: CASSVDGAYYEQYF. The gene calls are TRBV9 and TRBJ2-7, with D possibly called TRBD1 or TRBD2 (5 bases each). V was shortened by 0 bases and J by 3 bases, with 10 bases between the two germline ends. CDR3 length equals 14 residues. Germline CDR1 reads SGDLS; CDR2 reads YYNGEE.

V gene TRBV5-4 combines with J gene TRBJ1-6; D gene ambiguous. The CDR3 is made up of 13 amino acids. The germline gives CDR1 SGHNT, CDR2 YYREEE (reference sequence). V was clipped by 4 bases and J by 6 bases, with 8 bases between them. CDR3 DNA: TGTGCCAGCAGCCTTATTTCTAATTCACCCCTCCACTTT. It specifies CASSLISNSPLHF. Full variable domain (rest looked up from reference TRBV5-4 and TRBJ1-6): ETGVTQSPTHLIKTRGQQVTLRCSSQSGHNTVSWYQQALGQGPQFIFQYYREEENGRGNFPPRFSGLQFPNYSSELNVNALELDDSALYLCASSLISNSPLHFGNGTRLTVT.

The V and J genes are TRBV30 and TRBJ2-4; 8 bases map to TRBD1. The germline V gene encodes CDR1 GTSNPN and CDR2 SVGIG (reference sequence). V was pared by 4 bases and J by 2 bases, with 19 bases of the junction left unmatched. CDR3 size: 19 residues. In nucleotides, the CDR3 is TGTGCCTGGACCTCTTCTAGGACAGGGTGGCCCCGAACCAAAAACATTCAGTACTTC. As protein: CAWTSSRTGWPRTKNIQYF.

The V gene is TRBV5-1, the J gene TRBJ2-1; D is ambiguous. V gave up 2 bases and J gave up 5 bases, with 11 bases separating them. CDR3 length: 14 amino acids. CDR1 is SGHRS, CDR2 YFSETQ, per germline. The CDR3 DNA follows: TGCGCCAGCAGCTTCCCTCGTCAGGACAATGAGCAGTTCTTC. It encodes CASSFPRQDNEQFF. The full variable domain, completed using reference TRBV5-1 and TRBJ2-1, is KAGVTQTPRYLIKTRGQQVTLSCSPISGHRSVSWYQQTPGQGLQFLFEYFSETQRNKGNFPGRFSGRQFSNSRSEMNVSTLELGDSALYLCASSFPRQDNEQFFGPGTRLTVL.

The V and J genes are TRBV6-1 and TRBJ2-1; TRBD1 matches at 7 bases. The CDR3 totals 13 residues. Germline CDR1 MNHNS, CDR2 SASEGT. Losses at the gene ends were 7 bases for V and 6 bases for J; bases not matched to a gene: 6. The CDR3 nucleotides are TGTGCCAGCACGTGGGACAGCCTCAATGAGCAGTTCTTC. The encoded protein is CASTWDSLNEQFF.

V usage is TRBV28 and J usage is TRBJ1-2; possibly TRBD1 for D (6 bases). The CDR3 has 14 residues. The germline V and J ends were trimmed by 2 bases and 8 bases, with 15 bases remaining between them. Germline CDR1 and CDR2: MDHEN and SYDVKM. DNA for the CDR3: TGTGCCAGCAGTTTACTGCAGGGGCGGTACGGCTACACCTTC. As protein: CASSLLQGRYGYTF.

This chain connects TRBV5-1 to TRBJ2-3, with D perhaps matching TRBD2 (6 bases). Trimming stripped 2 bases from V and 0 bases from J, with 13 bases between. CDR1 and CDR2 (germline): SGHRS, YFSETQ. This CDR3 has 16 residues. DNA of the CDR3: TGCGCCAGCAGCTTTCCTCTCGGGACTAGCACAGATACGCAGTATTTT. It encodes CASSFPLGTSTDTQYF.

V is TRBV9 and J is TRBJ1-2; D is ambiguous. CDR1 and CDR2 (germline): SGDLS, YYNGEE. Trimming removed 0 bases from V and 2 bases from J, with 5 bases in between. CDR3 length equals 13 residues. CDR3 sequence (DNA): TGTGCCAGCAGCGTAGACAGCAACTATGGCTACACCTTC. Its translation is CASSVDSNYGYTF.

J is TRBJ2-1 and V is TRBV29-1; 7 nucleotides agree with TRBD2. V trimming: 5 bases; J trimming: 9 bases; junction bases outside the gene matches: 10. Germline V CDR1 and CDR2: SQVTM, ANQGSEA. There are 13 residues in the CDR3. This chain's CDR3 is CSVIGLGVGEQFF. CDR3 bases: TGCAGCGTTATAGGACTAGGAGTGGGTGAGCAGTTCTTC.

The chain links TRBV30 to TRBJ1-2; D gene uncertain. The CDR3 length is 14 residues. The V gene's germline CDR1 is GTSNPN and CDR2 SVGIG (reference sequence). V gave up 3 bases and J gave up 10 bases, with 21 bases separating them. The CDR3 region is CAWRGENGGWDYTF. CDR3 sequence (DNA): TGTGCCTGGAGAGGAGAGAACGGAGGCTGGGACTACACCTTC.

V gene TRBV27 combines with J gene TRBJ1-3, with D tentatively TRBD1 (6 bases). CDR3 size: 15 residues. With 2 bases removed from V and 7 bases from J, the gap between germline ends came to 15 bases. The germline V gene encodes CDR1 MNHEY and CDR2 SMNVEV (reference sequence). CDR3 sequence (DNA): TGTGCCAGCAGTTTAATGGGGGGCTCTGTGAACACCATATATTTT. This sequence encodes CASSLMGGSVNTIYF.

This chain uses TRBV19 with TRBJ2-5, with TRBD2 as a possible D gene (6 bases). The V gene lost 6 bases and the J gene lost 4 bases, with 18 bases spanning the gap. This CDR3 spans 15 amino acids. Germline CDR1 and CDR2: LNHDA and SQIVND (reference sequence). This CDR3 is CASSPRAGTVETQYF. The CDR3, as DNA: TGTGCCAGTAGCCCCCGTGCGGGGACCGTAGAGACCCAGTACTTC.

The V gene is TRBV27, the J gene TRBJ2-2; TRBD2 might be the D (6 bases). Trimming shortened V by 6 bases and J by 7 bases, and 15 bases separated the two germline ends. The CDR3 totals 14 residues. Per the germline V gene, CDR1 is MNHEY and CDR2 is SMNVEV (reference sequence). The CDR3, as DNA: TGTGCCAGCAGGGGGGGAGCCACGAGCGGGGAGCTGTTTTTT. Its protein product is CASRGGATSGELFF.

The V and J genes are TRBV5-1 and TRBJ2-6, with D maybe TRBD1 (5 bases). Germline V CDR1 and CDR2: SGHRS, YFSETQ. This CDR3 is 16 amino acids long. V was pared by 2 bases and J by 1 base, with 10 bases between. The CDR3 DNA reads TGCGCCAGCAGCTTACGACAGAGTTCTGGGGCCAACGTCCTGACTTTC. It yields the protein CASSLRQSSGANVLTF. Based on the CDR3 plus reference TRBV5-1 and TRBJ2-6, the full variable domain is KAGVTQTPRYLIKTRGQQVTLSCSPISGHRSVSWYQQTPGQGLQFLFEYFSETQRNKGNFPGRFSGRQFSNSRSEMNVSTLELGDSALYLCASSLRQSSGANVLTFGAGSRLTVL.

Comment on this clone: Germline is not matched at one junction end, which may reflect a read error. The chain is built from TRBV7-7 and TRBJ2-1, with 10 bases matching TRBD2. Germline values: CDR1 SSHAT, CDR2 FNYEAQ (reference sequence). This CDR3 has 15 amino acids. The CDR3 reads CASSLGVAGGYEQFF. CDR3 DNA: TGTGCTAGCAGCTTAGGGGTAGCGGGGGGATATGAGCAGTTCTTC.

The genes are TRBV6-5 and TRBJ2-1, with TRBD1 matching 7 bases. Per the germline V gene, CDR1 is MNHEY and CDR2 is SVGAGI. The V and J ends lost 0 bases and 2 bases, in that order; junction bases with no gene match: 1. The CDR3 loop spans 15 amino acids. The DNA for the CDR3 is TGTGCCAGCAGTTACTCCGGGACAGCCTACAATGAGCAGTTCTTC. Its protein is CASSYSGTAYNEQFF.

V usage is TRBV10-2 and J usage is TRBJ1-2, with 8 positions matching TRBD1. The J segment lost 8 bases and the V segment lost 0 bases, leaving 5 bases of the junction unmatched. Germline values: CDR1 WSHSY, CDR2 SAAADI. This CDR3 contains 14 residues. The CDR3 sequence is CASSESWTGNGYTF. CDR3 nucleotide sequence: TGCGCCAGCAGTGAGTCGTGGACAGGGAACGGCTACACCTTC.

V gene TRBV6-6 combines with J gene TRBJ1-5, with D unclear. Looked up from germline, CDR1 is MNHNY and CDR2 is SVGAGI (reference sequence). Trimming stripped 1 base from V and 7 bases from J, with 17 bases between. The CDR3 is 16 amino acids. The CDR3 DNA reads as TGTGCCAGCAGTTACTTAGCAGGTTGGTCAGAACAGCCCCAGCATTTT. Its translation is CASSYLAGWSEQPQHF.

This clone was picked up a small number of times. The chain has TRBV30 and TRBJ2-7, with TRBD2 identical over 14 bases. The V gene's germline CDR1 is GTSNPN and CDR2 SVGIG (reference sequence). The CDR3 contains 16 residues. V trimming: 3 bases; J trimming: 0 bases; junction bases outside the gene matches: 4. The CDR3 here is CAWRRLAGGSSYEQYF. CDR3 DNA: TGTGCCTGGAGGAGACTAGCGGGGGGGAGCTCCTACGAGCAGTACTTC.

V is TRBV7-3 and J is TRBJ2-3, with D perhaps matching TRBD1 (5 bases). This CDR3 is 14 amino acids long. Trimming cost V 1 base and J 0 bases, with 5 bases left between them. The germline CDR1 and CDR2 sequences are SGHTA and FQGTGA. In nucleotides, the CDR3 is TGTGCCAGCAGCTTAAGACAGAGCACAGATACGCAGTATTTT. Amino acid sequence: CASSLRQSTDTQYF.

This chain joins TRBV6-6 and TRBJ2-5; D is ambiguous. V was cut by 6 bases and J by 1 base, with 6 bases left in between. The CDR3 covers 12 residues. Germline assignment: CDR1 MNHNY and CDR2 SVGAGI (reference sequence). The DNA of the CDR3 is TGTGCCAGCAGGGGCAGCCAAGAGACCCAGTACTTC. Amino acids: CASRGSQETQYF.

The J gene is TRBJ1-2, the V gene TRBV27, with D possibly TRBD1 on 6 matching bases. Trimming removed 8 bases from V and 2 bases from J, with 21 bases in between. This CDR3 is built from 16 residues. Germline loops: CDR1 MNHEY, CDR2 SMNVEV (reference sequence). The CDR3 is CASLSRTGIWNYGYTF. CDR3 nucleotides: TGTGCCAGCCTTAGCCGAACAGGGATTTGGAACTATGGCTACACCTTC.

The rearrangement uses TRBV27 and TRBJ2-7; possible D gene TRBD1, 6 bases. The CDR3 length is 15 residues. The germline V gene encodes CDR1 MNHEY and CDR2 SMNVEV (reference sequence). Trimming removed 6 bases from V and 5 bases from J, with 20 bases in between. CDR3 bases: TGTGCCAGCAGACACAAAGGGGGAAGGGGCGACGAGCAGTACTTC. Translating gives CASRHKGGRGDEQYF.

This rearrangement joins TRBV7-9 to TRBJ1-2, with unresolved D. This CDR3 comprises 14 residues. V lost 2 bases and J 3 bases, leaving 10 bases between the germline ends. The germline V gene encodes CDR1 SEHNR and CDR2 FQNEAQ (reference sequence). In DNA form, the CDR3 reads TGTGCCAGCAGCTTAAGTTCTGGGGACTATGGCTACACCTTC. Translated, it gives CASSLSSGDYGYTF.

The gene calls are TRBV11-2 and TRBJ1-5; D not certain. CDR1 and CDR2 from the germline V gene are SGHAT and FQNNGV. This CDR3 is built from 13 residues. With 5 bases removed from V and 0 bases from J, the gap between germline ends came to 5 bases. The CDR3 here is CASSANSNQPQHF. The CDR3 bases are TGTGCCAGCAGCGCTAATAGCAATCAGCCCCAGCATTTT.

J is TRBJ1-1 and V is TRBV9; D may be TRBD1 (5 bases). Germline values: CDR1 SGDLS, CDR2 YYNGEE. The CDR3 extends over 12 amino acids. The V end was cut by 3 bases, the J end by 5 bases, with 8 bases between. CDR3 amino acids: CASSAGGTEAFF. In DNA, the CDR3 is TGTGCCAGCAGCGCGGGGGGAACTGAAGCTTTCTTT.

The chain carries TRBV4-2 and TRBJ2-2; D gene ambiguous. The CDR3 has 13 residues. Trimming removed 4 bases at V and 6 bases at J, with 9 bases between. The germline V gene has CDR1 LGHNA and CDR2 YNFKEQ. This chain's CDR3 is CASSPPRPGELFF. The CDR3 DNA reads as TGTGCCAGCAGCCCTCCAAGACCCGGGGAGCTGTTTTTT.

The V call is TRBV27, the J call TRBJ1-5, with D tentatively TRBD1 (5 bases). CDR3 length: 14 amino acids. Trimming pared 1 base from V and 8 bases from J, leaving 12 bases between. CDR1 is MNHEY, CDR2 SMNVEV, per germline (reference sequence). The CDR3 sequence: CASSLYPGQEPQHF. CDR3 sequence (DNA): TGTGCCAGCAGTTTATACCCGGGGCAGGAGCCCCAGCATTTT.